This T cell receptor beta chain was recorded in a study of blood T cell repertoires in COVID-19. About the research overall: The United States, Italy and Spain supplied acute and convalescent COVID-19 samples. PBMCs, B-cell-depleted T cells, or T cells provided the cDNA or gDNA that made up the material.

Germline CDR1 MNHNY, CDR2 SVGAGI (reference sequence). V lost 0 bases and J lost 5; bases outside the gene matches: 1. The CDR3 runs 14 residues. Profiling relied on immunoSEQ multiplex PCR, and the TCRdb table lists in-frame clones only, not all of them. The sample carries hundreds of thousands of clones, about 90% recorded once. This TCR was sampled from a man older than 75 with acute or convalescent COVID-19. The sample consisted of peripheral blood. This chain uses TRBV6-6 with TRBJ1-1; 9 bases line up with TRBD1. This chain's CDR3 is CASSYSGQGTEAFF. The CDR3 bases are TGTGCCAGCAGTTACTCGGGACAGGGAACTGAAGCTTTCTTT.